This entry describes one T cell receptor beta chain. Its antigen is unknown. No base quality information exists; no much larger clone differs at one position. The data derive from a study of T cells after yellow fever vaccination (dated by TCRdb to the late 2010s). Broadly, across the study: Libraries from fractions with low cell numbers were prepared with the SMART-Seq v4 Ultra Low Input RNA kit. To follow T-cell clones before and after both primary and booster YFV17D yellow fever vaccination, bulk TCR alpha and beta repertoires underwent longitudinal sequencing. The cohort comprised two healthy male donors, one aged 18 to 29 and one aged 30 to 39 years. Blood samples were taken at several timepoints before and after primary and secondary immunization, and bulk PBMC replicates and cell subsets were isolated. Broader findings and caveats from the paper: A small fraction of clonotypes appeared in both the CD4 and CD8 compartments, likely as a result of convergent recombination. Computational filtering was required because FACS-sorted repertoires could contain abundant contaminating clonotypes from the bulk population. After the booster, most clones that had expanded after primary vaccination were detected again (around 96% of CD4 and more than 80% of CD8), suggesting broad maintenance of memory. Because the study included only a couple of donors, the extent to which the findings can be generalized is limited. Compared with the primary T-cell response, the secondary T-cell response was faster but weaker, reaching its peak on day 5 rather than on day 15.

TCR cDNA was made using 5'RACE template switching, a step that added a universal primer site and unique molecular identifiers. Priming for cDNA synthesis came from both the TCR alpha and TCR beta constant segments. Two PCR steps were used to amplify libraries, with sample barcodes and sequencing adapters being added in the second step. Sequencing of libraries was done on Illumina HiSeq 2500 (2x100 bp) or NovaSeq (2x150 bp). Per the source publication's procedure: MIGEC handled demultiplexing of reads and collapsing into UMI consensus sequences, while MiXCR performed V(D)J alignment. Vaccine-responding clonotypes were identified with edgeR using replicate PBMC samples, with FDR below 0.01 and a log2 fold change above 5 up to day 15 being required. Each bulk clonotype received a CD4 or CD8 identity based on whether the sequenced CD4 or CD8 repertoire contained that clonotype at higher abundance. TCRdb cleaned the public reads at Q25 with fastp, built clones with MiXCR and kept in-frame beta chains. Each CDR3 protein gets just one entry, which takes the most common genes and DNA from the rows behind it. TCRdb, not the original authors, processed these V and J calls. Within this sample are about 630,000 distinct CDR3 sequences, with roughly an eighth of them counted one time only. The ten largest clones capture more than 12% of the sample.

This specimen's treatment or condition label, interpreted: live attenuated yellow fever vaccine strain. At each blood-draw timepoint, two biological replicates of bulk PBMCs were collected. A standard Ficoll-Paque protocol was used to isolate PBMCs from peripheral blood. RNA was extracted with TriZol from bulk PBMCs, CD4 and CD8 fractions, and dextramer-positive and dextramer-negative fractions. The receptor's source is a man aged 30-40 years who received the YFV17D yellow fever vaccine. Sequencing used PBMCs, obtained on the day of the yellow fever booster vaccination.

The base sequence is TGTGCCAGCAGCTCGCTCACTAGCGGGAGGGCCGAAAGGTACGAGCAGTACTTC. This gives the protein CASSSLTSGRAERYEQYF. The sequence joins TRBV11-1 to TRBJ2-7; TRBD2 fits 13 bases in the junction. Trimming removed 4 bases from V and 4 bases from J; the gene matches leave 13 bases unexplained. Inclusive of the bounding cysteine and phenylalanine, the CDR3 is 18 residues long. The only DNA kept is the CDR3, 54 bases in frame from the first base. The germline V gene (reference sequence) yields SGHAT for CDR1 and FQDESV for CDR2.